This T cell receptor (beta chain) was profiled in a study of T cell responses to AZD1222 COVID-19 vaccine. Regarding the study as a whole: At study baseline, merely six AZD1222 recipients were seropositive. Following two doses of AZD1222, Spike-specific TCR breadth and depth rose. Nearly half of the spike-specific TCRs reportedly recognize variant regions that carry no mutations. At 160-218 and 743-854, vaccine-associated CD4 TCRs were dominant, and they spanned spike.

Details on this clone: Antigen: not known.

Measured with immunoSEQ multiplex PCR; TCRdb has only the in-frame clones, and not every one. Of about 84,000 clones detected, approximately 83% appear once; the ten largest clones hold 9.5% to 13%. Germline lookup yields CDR1 MNHEY and CDR2 SVGAGI. CDR3 length equals 16 residues. With 4 bases removed from V and 0 bases from J, the gap between germline ends came to 14 bases. The genes are TRBV6-5 and TRBJ2-3, with a weak D call TRBD2 (5 bases). The sequencing here drew on peripheral blood, taken 28 days after the second AZD1222 dose. This TCR derives from an adult who received the AZD1222 COVID-19 vaccine. The CDR3 bases are TGTGCCAGCAGTTTCCTGCAGCGGACCAGCACAGATACGCAGTATTTT. Protein sequence: CASSFLQRTSTDTQYF.